The clone carrying this T cell receptor (beta chain) occurred many times. As yet, its antigen is unknown. Individual cDNA molecules each received unique molecular identifiers attached to them. MiXCR, run by TCRdb on the 5' RACE reads, gives a single entry per CDR3 protein. The sample holds about 77,000 distinct CDR3 sequences, roughly a sixth seen once. This sample is drawn from a study of early T cells in non-severe SARS-CoV-2 infection. Study-wide background: Sequencing was performed on bulk RNA from unsorted whole blood, leaving chains unpaired. Points from the study as a whole: VDJdb matching favored anti-spike CD8 responses, missing private and CD4 specificities.

This CDR3 has 13 residues. Trimming shortened V by 5 bases and J by 2 bases, and 7 bases separated the two germline ends. From germline, CDR1 is MNHEY and CDR2 SMNVEV (reference sequence). This chain joins TRBV27 and TRBJ2-1; D is unresolved. The source is an adult who was a healthcare worker with PCR-confirmed SARS-CoV-2 infection or an uninfected control (not recorded which). The sample was whole blood. The CDR3 DNA reads TGTGCCAGCAGTCCCCCCACCTACAATGAGCAGTTCTTC. This encodes CASSPPTYNEQFF.